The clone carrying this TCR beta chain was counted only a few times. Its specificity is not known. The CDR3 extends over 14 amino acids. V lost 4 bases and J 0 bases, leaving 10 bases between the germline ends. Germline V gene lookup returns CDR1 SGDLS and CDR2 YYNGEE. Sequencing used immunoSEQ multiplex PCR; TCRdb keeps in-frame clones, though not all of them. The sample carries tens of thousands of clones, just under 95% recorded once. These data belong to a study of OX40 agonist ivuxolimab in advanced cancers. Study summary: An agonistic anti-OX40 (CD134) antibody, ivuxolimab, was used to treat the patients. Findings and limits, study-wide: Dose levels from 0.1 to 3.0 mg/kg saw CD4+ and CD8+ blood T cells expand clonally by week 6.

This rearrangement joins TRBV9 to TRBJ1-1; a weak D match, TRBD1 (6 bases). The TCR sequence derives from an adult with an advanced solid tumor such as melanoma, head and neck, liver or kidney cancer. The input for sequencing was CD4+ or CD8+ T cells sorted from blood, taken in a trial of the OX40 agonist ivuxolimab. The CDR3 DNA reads TGTGCCAGCAGCTCGGGACACCTGAACACTGAAGCTTTCTTT. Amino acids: CASSSGHLNTEAFF.